This T cell receptor beta chain was found in a study of OX40 agonist ivuxolimab in advanced cancers. The CDR3 has 15 residues. The method was immunoSEQ multiplex PCR; TCRdb's version includes in-frame clones alone and lacks a portion of them. The sample contains over 80,000 clones, approximately 90% of which appear only once. The sequence was collected from an adult with an advanced solid tumor such as melanoma, head and neck, liver or kidney cancer. Material: CD4+ or CD8+ T cells sorted from blood, obtained in a trial of the OX40 agonist ivuxolimab. The chain recombines TRBV21-1 with TRBJ1-4; the table gives TRBD1 as D, unverified against the DNA. TRBV21-1 is classified as a pseudogene. The CDR3 DNA is TGTGCCAGCAGCAGGGGGACAGAAGGGGGTGAAAAACTGTTTTTT. Translation gives CASSRGTEGGEKLFF.